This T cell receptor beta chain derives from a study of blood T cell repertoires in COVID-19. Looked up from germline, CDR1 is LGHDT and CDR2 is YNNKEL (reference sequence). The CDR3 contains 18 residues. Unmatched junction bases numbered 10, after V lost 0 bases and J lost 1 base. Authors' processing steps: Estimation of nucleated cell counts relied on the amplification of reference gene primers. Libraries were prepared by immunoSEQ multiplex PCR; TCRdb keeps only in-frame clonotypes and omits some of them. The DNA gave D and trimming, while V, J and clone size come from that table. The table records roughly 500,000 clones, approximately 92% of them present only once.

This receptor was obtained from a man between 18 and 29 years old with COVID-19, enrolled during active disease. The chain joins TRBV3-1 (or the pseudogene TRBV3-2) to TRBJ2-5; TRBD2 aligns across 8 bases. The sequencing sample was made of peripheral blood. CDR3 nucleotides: TGTGCCAGCAGCCAAGATAAGAGCGGGAGAGTCCGCCAAGAGACCCAGTACTTC. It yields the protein CASSQDKSGRVRQETQYF.